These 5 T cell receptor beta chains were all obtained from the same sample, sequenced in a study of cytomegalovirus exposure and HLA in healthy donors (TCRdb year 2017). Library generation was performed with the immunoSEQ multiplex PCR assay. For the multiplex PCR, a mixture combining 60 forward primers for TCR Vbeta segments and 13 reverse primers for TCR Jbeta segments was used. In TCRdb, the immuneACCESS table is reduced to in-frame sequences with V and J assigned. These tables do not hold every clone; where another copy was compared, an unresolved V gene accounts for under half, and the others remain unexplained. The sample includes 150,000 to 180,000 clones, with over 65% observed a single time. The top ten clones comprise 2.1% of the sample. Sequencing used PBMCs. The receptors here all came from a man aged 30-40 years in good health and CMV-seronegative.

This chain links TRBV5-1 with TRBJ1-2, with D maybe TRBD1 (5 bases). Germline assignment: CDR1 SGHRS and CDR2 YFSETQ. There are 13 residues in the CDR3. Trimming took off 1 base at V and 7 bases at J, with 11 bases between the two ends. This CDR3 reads CASSLNGDFGYTF. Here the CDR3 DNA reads TGCGCCAGCAGCTTGAATGGGGACTTTGGCTACACCTTC.

The DNA of the CDR3 is TGTGCCAGCAGTTACGGAGAGGAGACCCAGTACTTC. Translating gives CASSYGEETQYF. V usage is TRBV6-6 and J usage is TRBJ2-5; the D is unclear. V was pared by 2 bases and J by 5 bases, with 6 bases between. CDR1 is MNHNY and CDR2 is SVGAGI in the germline V gene (reference sequence). The CDR3 is 12 residues long.

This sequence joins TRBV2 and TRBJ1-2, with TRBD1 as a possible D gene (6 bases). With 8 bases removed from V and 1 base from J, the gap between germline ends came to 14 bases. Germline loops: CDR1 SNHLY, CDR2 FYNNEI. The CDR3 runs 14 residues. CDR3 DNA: TGTGCCAGCGACAGGACAGATTTTAACTATGGCTACACCTTC. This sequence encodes CASDRTDFNYGYTF.

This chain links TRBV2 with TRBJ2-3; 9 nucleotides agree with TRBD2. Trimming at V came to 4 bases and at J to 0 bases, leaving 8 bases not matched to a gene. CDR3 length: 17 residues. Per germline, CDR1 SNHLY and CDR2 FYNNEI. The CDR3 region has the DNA TGTGCCAGCAGTGGGGCTAGCGGGGTTGGTAGCACAGATACGCAGTATTTT. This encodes CASSGASGVGSTDTQYF.

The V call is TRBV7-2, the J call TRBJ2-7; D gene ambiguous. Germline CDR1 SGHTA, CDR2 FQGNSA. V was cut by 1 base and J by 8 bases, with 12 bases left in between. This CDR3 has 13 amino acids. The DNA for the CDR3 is TGTGCCAGCAGCTTAGATCGCCTTTCTAAGCAGTACTTC. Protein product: CASSLDRLSKQYF.